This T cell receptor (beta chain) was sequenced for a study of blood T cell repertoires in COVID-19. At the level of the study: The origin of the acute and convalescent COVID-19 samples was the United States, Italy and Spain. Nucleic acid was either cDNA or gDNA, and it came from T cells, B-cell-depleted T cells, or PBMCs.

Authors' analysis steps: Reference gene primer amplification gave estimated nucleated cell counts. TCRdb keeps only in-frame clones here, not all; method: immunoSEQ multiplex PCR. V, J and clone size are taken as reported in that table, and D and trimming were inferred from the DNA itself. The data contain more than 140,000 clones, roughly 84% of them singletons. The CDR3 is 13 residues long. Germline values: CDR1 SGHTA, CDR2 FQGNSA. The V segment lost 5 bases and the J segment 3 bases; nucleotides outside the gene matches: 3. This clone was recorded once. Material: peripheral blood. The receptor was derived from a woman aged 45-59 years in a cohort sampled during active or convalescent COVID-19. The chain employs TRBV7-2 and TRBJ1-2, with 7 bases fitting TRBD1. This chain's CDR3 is CASSIGQDYGYTF. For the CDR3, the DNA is TGTGCCAGCAGCATAGGACAGGACTATGGCTACACCTTC.